The 14 T cell receptor beta chains given below trace back to one sample, sequenced in a study of CD8 T cells in ankylosing spondylitis. Overall study results and limits: Typical of ankylosing spondylitis blood, it appeared, was a TCR beta motif of eight highly homologous variants.

Via MiXCR, TCRdb re-called the 5' RACE reads, giving one row per CDR3 protein. The sample includes approximately 440,000 distinct CDR3 sequences, roughly 15% seen only once; the top ten take approximately 0.93%. Antigens of these TCRs are unknown. Sequencing was carried out using blood, either unsorted or a sorted T cell fraction (not recorded which). Receptors were obtained from a male donor with ankylosing spondylitis.

This clonotype turned up a few times. This chain links TRBV7-9 with TRBJ1-1, with D tentatively TRBD1 (5 bases). Germline assignment: CDR1 SEHNR and CDR2 FQNEAQ (reference sequence). The length of the CDR3 is 14 residues. With 4 bases removed from V and 2 bases from J, the gap between germline ends came to 11 bases. CDR3 region: CASSWVRDNTEAFF. CDR3 bases: TGTGCCAGCAGCTGGGTCCGGGACAACACTGAAGCTTTCTTT.

This clonotype has a handful of counts. The chain uses TRBV4-1 and TRBJ2-1; D is unclear. CDR1 and CDR2 from the germline V gene are MGHRA and YSYEKL. CDR3 size: 16 residues. Trimming left V 3 bases short and J 2 bases short, with 14 bases between. The CDR3 DNA is TGCGCCAGCAGCCAGCTAGATTTATTAACCTACAATGAGCAGTTCTTC. Protein: CASSQLDLLTYNEQFF.

The chain carries TRBV28 and TRBJ2-7, with D possibly matching TRBD2 (5 bases). V was shortened by 5 bases and J by 6 bases, with 26 bases between the two germline ends. CDR3 length: 17 residues. The V gene's germline CDR1 is MDHEN and CDR2 SYDVKM. Written as DNA, the CDR3 is TGTGCCAGCAGTGTACAACGTTTGTCCCCGGGGTTCCGCGAGCAGTACTTC. It encodes CASSVQRLSPGFREQYF.

The sample holds many counts of this clonotype. The rearrangement joins TRBV20-1 to TRBJ1-2; no firm D call. This CDR3 spans 12 amino acids. V dropped 6 bases and J dropped 1 base, with 9 bases sitting between them. The V gene's germline CDR1 is DFQATT and CDR2 SNEGSKA (reference sequence). Written as DNA, the CDR3 is TGCAGTGCCATGGGCCATAACTATGGCTACACCTTC. It encodes CSAMGHNYGYTF.

There are a few counts of this clonotype. This chain uses TRBV18 with TRBJ1-2; D uncertain. Germline V gene lookup returns CDR1 KGHSH and CDR2 LQKENI. Deletions cut 1 base from V and 2 bases from J, with 5 bases between. This CDR3 has 13 amino acids. Written as DNA, the CDR3 is TGTGCCAGCTCACCACAGGGCAACTATGGCTACACCTTC. Its protein product is CASSPQGNYGYTF.

The V and J genes are TRBV5-1 and TRBJ1-1; no reliable D call. The CDR3 runs 14 residues. V shed 2 bases and J shed 1 base, with 9 bases lying between them. Germline lookup yields CDR1 SGHRS and CDR2 YFSETQ. The CDR3 sequence: CASSFMDKNTEAFF. CDR3 in DNA: TGCGCCAGCAGCTTTATGGATAAGAACACTGAAGCTTTCTTT.

DNA of the CDR3: TGTGCCAGCAGCTCAGGGACAGAACCTTATAGCAATCAGCCCCAGCATTTT. Translation: CASSSGTEPYSNQPQHF. The chain carries TRBV5-6 and TRBJ1-5, with 7 positions matching TRBD1. Per the germline V gene, CDR1 is SGHDT and CDR2 is YYEEEE. There are 17 residues in the CDR3. Unmatched junction bases numbered 9, after V lost 3 bases and J lost 0 bases.

The chain recombines TRBV30 with TRBJ1-5; 7 bases agree with TRBD1. The CDR3 totals 13 residues. V trimming: 8 bases; J trimming: 3 bases; junction bases outside the gene matches: 7. The germline gives CDR1 GTSNPN, CDR2 SVGIG (reference sequence). The CDR3 coding sequence is TGTGCCAGAACAGGGACAGTCAATCAGCCCCAGCATTTT. Its protein is CARTGTVNQPQHF. The full variable domain, its missing parts supplied by reference TRBV30 and TRBJ1-5, is SQTIHQWPATLVQPVGSPLSLECTVEGTSNPNLYWYRQAAGRGLQLLFYSVGIGQISSEVPQNLSASRPQDRQFILSSKKLLLSDSGFYLCARTGTVNQPQHFGDGTRLSIL.

In this sample, this clonotype turned up a few times. The chain is built from TRBV20-1 and TRBJ1-6, with D unclear. V lost 6 bases and J lost 0, with 6 bases in between. The CDR3 sequence is 13 residues long. CDR1 is DFQATT, CDR2 SNEGSKA, per germline (reference sequence). CDR3: CSAVSSYNSPLHF. The CDR3 nucleotides read TGCAGTGCCGTCAGCTCCTATAATTCACCCCTCCACTTT.

This clonotype was recorded a few times. This rearrangement joins TRBV5-1 to TRBJ2-7, with 13 bases lining up with TRBD2. V was pared by 1 base and J by 3 bases, with 7 bases of the junction left unmatched. This CDR3 contains 17 residues. Germline values: CDR1 SGHRS, CDR2 YFSETQ. Written as DNA, the CDR3 is TGCGCCAGCAGCTTGTTGACTAGCGGGGGGTCAGACTACGAGCAGTACTTC. This gives the protein CASSLLTSGGSDYEQYF.

This clonotype has just a few counts. The DNA for the CDR3 is TGCAGTGCTACTCAGACCTCCTACGAGCAGTACTTC. This translates into CSATQTSYEQYF. This chain connects TRBV20-1 to TRBJ2-7; D not certain. The ends were cut back, 4 bases at V and 0 bases at J, with 7 bases in the middle. The CDR3 covers 12 residues. Germline V gives CDR1 DFQATT, CDR2 SNEGSKA (reference sequence).

This clonotype was seen ten or more times. This chain connects TRBV12-3 or TRBV12-4 to TRBJ1-2; D possibly corresponds to TRBD1 (6 bases). This CDR3 comprises 15 residues. V was clipped by 4 bases and J by 5 bases, with 17 bases between them. In DNA, the CDR3 is TGTGCCAGCAGTTCTCACAGGGCGACAAGTTATGGCTACACCTTC. Its translation is CASSSHRATSYGYTF.

There are many counts of this clonotype. The chain recombines TRBV24-1 with TRBJ2-5; 9 bases are a match to TRBD1. After removal of 4 bases from V and 2 bases from J, the junction contained 4 bases not matched to a gene. CDR1 is KGHDR, CDR2 SFDVKD, per germline. CDR3 length: 15 residues. The CDR3 DNA reads as TGTGCCACCAGTGAAGGTGGGACAGGGCAAGAGACCCAGTACTTC. As protein: CATSEGGTGQETQYF.

This sequence joins TRBV25-1 and TRBJ2-3, with D unclear. V shed 1 base and J shed 8 bases, with 13 bases lying between them. The germline gives CDR1 MGHDK, CDR2 SYGVNS. The CDR3 is made up of 14 amino acids. The DNA for the CDR3 is TGTGCCAGCAGTGAATCGCAGGTGGGCGGTACGCAGTATTTT. It is translated as CASSESQVGGTQYF.